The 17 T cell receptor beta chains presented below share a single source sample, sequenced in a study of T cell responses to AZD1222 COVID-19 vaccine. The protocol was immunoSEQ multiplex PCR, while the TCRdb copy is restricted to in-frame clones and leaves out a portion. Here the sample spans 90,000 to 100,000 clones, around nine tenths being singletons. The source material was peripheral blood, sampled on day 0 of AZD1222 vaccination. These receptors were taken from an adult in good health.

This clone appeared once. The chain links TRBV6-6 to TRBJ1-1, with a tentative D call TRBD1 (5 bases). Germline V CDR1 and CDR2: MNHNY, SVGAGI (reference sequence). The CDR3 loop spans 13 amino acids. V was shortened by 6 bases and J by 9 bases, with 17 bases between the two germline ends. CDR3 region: CASSGEGLGKAFF. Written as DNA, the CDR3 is TGTGCCAGCAGCGGTGAGGGGCTAGGTAAAGCTTTCTTT.

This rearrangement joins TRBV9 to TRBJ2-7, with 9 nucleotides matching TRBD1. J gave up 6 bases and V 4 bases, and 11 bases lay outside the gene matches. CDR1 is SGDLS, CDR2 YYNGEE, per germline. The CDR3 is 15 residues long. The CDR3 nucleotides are TGTGCCAGCAGCCAGGGGCCGGGACAGGGTCGCGAGCAGTACTTC. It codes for CASSQGPGQGREQYF. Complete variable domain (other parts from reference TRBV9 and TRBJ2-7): DSGVTQTPKHLITATGQRVTLRCSPRSGDLSVYWYQQSLDQGLQFLIQYYNGEERAKGNILERFSAQQFPDLHSELNLSSLELGDSALYFCASSQGPGQGREQYFGPGTRLTVT.

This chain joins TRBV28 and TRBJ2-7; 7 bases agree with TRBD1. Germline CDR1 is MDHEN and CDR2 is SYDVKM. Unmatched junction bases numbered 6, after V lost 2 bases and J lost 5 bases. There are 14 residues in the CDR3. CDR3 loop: CASSLSPDRDEQYF. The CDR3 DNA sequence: TGTGCCAGCAGTTTAAGCCCCGACAGGGACGAGCAGTACTTC. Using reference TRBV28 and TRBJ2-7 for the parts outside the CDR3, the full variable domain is DVKVTQSSRYLVKRTGEKVFLECVQDMDHENMFWYRQDPGLGLRLIYFSYDVKMKEKGDIPEGYSVSREKKERFSLILESASTNQTSMYLCASSLSPDRDEQYFGPGTRLTVT.

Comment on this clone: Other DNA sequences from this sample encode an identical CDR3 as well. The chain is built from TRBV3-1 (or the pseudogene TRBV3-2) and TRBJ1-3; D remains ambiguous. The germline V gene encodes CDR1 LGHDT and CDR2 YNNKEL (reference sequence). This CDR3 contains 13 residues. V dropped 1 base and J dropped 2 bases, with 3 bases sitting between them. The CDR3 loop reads CASSQGPGNTIYF. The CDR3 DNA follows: TGTGCCAGCAGCCAAGGGCCTGGAAACACCATATATTTT.

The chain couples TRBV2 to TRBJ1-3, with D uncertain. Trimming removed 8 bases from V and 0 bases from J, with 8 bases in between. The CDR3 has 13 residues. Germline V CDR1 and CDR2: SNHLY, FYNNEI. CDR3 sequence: CASLAVSGNTIYF. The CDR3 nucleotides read TGTGCCAGCTTAGCAGTCTCTGGAAACACCATATATTTT. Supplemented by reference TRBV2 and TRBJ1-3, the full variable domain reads EPEVTQTPSHQVTQMGQEVILRCVPISNHLYFYWYRQILGQKVEFLVSFYNNEISEKSEIFDDQFSVERPDGSNFTLKIRSTKLEDSAMYFCASLAVSGNTIYFGEGSWLTVV.

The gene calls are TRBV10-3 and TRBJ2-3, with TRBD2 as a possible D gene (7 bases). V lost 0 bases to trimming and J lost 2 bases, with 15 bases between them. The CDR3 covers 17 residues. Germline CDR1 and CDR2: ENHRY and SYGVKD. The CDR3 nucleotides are TGTGCCATCAGTGAGTCGCGGGGGACACTAAACACAGATACGCAGTATTTT. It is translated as CAISESRGTLNTDTQYF.

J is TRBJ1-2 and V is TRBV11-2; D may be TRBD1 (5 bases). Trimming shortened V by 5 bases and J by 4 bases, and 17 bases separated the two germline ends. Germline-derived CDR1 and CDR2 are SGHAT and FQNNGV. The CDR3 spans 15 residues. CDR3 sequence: CASSPGFQGIYGYTF. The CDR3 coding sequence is TGTGCCAGCAGCCCCGGGTTTCAGGGCATCTATGGCTACACCTTC.

CDR3 DNA sequence: TGTGCCATTTCGGAGGGAGGGGAAACAGATACGCAGTATTTT. Translation gives CAISEGGETDTQYF. The genes are TRBV5-4 and TRBJ2-3; 7 nucleotides match TRBD2. The junction had 10 bases not matched to a gene; V was cut back by 9 bases and J by 3 bases. The CDR3 covers 14 residues. The germline CDR1 and CDR2 sequences are SGHNT and YYREEE (reference sequence).

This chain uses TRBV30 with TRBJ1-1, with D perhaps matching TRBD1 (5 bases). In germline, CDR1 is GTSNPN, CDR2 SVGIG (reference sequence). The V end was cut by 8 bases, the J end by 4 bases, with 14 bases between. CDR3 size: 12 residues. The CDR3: CAVRGLGTEAFF. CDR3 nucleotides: TGTGCCGTCCGGGGCTTGGGCACTGAAGCTTTCTTT.

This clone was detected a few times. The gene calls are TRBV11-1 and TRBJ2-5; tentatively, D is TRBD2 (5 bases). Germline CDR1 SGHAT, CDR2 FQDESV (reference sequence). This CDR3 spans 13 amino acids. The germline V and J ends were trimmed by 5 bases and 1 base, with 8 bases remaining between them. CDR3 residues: CASSKLVQETQYF. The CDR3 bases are TGTGCCAGCAGCAAACTAGTCCAAGAGACCCAGTACTTC.

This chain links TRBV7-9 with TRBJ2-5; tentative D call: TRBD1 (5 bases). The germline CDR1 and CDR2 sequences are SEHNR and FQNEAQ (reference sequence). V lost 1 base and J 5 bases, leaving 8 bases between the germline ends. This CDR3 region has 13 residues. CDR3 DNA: TGTGCCAGCAGCTTAGGATCAGGGGAGACCCAGTACTTC. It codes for CASSLGSGETQYF.

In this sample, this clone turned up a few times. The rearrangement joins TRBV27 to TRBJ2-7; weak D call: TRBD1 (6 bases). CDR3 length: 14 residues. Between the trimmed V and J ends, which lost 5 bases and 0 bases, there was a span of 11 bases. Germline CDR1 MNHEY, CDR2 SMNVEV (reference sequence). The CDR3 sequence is CASSRDRSSYEQYF. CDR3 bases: TGTGCCAGCAGTCGTGACAGGAGCTCCTACGAGCAGTACTTC.

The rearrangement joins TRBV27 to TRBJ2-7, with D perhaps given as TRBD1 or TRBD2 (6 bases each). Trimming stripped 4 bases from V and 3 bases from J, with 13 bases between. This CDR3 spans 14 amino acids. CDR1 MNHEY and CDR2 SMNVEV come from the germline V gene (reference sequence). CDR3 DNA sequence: TGTGCCAGCAGTTCACTAGGGGGGAACTACGAGCAGTACTTC. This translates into CASSSLGGNYEQYF.

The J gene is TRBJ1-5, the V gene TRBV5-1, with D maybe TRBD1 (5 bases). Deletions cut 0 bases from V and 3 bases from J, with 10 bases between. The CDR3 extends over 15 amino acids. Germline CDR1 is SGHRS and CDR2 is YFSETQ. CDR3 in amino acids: CASSLGAGFNQPQHF. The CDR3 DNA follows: TGCGCCAGCAGCTTGGGCGCAGGGTTCAATCAGCCCCAGCATTTT.

This chain's CDR3 is CASSLPGHGYGYTF. For the CDR3, the DNA is TGTGCCAGTAGTCTCCCCGGTCATGGCTATGGCTACACCTTC. The chain recombines TRBV19 with TRBJ1-2; the D is unclear. Germline V gene lookup returns CDR1 LNHDA and CDR2 SQIVND (reference sequence). The V end lost 5 bases, the J end lost 4 bases, and 14 bases lay between the germline ends. The CDR3 has 14 residues.

In DNA, the CDR3 is TGTGCCAGCAGCTTGACGGCGGGTGATTACAATGAGCAGTTCTTC. It encodes CASSLTAGDYNEQFF. The chain couples TRBV5-4 to TRBJ2-1, with D possibly being TRBD2 (5 bases). Germline V gene lookup returns CDR1 SGHNT and CDR2 YYREEE (reference sequence). The V and J ends lost 1 base and 4 bases respectively, with 12 bases between them. This CDR3 has 15 residues. The full variable domain, its missing parts supplied by reference TRBV5-4 and TRBJ2-1, is ETGVTQSPTHLIKTRGQQVTLRCSSQSGHNTVSWYQQALGQGPQFIFQYYREEENGRGNFPPRFSGLQFPNYSSELNVNALELDDSALYLCASSLTAGDYNEQFFGPGTRLTVL.

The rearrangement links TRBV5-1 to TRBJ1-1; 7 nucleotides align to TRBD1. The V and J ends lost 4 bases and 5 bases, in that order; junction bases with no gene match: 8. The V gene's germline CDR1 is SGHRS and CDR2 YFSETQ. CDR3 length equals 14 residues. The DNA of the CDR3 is TGCGCCAGCAGCAGATCGGGGACAGAGACTGAAGCTTTCTTT. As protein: CASSRSGTETEAFF.